These T cell receptor beta chains were read from a single sample in a study of beta chain features in type 1 diabetes. The protocol was immunoSEQ multiplex PCR, while the TCRdb copy is restricted to in-frame clones and leaves out a portion. The sample carries around 690,000 clones, around 12% recorded once. The specimen sequenced was naive CD4+ T cells from blood. Receptors were obtained from a young man with type 1 diabetes. Each CDR3 is given with its conserved first and last residue. D genes are given only for firm matches. Clone size is given for some rows only: seen once, a few or many times, or a class if the clone is expanded.

V,D,size,J,CDR3,DNA
TRBV27,.,few,TRBJ2-1,CASSSAPEPYNEQFF,TGTGCCAGCAGTTCCGCCCCGGAGCCCTACAATGAGCAGTTCTTC
TRBV9,TRBD1,few,TRBJ1-4,CASSVEDRDEKLFF,TGTGCCAGCAGCGTAGAGGACAGGGATGAAAAACTGTTTTTT
TRBV7-9,.,few,TRBJ1-2,CASTVEQGLYGYTF,TGTGCCAGCACCGTAGAACAGGGTCTCTATGGCTACACCTTC
TRBV7-9,TRBD1,few,TRBJ2-5,CASSFRTGTETQYF,TGTGCCAGCAGCTTTCGGACAGGGACGGAGACCCAGTACTTC
TRBV7-9,TRBD1,few,TRBJ1-4,CASSPGTETNEKLFF,TGTGCCAGCAGCCCCGGGACAGAAACTAATGAAAAACTGTTTTTT
TRBV6-5,.,few,TRBJ1-2,CASRTESNYGYTF,TGTGCCTCCAGGACAGAGTCTAACTATGGCTACACCTTC
TRBV19,.,.,TRBJ2-3,CASSTGTGWADTQYF,TGTGCCAGTAGTACGGGGACCGGTTGGGCAGATACGCAGTATTTT
TRBV7-8,.,few,TRBJ2-6,CASSLARSGANVLTF,TGTGCCAGCAGCTTAGCCAGATCTGGGGCCAACGTCCTGACTTTC
TRBV6-5,.,.,TRBJ1-2,CASSPGPYYGYTF,TGTGCCAGCAGCCCTGGACCGTACTATGGCTACACCTTC
TRBV27,.,few,TRBJ1-2,CASSSRAPRSNYGYTF,TGTGCCAGCAGTTCCCGGGCCCCAAGGAGCAACTATGGCTACACCTTC
TRBV6-5,TRBD2,few,TRBJ2-3,CASSYGGGTSTDTQYF,TGTGCCAGCAGTTACGGCGGGGGGACCTCTACAGATACGCAGTATTTT
TRBV5-4,TRBD2,.,TRBJ2-5,CASSHQSGGQETQYF,TGTGCCAGCAGCCACCAAAGCGGGGGCCAAGAGACCCAGTACTTC
TRBV30,TRBD2,few,TRBJ2-1,CASGGANYNEQFF,TGTGCCTCGGGGGGGGCAAATTACAATGAGCAGTTCTTC
TRBV6-1,TRBD1,.,TRBJ1-6,CASNELKYGDRGLPYNSPLHF,TGTGCCAGCAATGAACTAAAGTATGGGGACAGGGGGTTGCCCTATAATTCACCCCTCCACTTT
TRBV13,TRBD1,few,TRBJ1-1,CASSLGVQGFPQNTEAFF,TGTGCCAGCAGCTTAGGCGTACAGGGGTTTCCTCAAAACACTGAAGCTTTCTTT
TRBV4-3,TRBD2,.,TRBJ2-5,CASSPLLAGGGETQYF,TGCGCCAGCAGCCCGCTCTTAGCGGGGGGCGGGGAGACCCAGTACTTC
TRBV6-5,.,few,TRBJ2-7,CASSPGAYEQYF,TGTGCCAGCAGTCCAGGGGCCTACGAGCAGTACTTC
TRBV7-9,.,once,TRBJ2-7,CASSLVRENYEQYF,TGTGCCAGCAGCTTAGTCAGGGAGAACTACGAGCAGTACTTC
TRBV6-5,TRBD1,few,TRBJ1-2,CASSYSAGQSYGYTF,TGTGCCAGCAGTTACTCCGCGGGACAGAGCTATGGCTACACCTTC
TRBV2,.,.,TRBJ1-5,CASSELAESQPQHF,TGTGCCAGCAGTGAATTGGCAGAGTCTCAGCCCCAGCATTTT
TRBV2,TRBD2,.,TRBJ2-3,CASGKTSGYTDTQYF,TGTGCCAGCGGAAAGACTAGCGGGTACACAGATACGCAGTATTTT
TRBV7-9,.,.,TRBJ2-3,CASSLRDTQYF,TGTGCCAGCAGCCTCAGAGATACGCAGTATTTT
TRBV7-9,.,.,TRBJ1-6,CASSLSVLSPLHF,TGTGCCAGCAGCTTAAGTGTGCTGTCACCCCTCCACTTT
TRBV28,.,.,TRBJ2-3,CASRPTGASTDTQYF,TGTGCCAGCAGACCCACAGGTGCCAGCACAGATACGCAGTATTTT